A single sample gave rise to the 4 T cell receptor beta chains below, sequenced in a study of CD8+ T cells in alopecia areata. The sample's treatment: oral pan-JAK inhibitor, 5-10 mg twice daily. Following RNA extraction, reverse transcription yielded cDNA that acted as the sequencing template. Produced via immunoSEQ multiplex PCR; TCRdb's table is partial and in-frame only. The sample carries about 220,000 clones, about three fifths recorded once. The sequencing used CD4+ T cells sorted from blood, collected at week 4, from a patient treated with tofacitinib. Receptors were obtained from a human donor with alopecia areata.

The rearrangement uses TRBV29-1 and TRBJ1-1; 7 bases are shared with TRBD1. Germline CDR1 and CDR2: SQVTM and ANQGSEA. The trim removed 7 bases at V and 3 bases at J, leaving 5 bases unmatched. CDR3 size: 12 residues. The CDR3 nucleotides read TGCAGCGGATACAGGGGCGACACTGAAGCTTTCTTT. Translation: CSGYRGDTEAFF. The full variable domain, in which reference TRBV29-1 and TRBJ1-1 provide the parts outside the CDR3, is SAVISQKPSRDICQRGTSLTIQCQVDSQVTMMFWYRQQPGQSLTLIATANQGSEATYESGFVIDKFPISRPNLTFSTLTVSNMSPEDSSIYLCSGYRGDTEAFFGQGTRLTVV.

This clone has at least ten counts. The chain combines TRBV4-1 with TRBJ1-1; maybe TRBD1 (6 bases). The ends were cut back, 0 bases at V and 6 bases at J, with 11 bases in the middle. Germline V gene sequence: CDR1 MGHRA, CDR2 YSYEKL. The CDR3 covers 14 residues. CDR3 sequence reads: CASSQDRGVSEAFF. The CDR3 DNA follows: TGCGCCAGCAGCCAAGACAGGGGAGTATCTGAAGCTTTCTTT.

This clone was seen a handful of times. This chain joins TRBV19 and TRBJ1-1; no definite D call. V dropped 4 bases and J dropped 5 bases, with 14 bases sitting between them. The CDR3 length is 14 residues. CDR1 and CDR2 from the germline V gene are LNHDA and SQIVND (reference sequence). DNA for the CDR3: TGTGCCAGTAGTAAGTTCGCTCTGGGGACTGAAGCTTTCTTT. Amino acid sequence: CASSKFALGTEAFF.

In this sample, this clone turned up a few times. V usage is TRBV27 and J usage is TRBJ1-6; D uncertain. The CDR3 is 14 residues long. The germline gives CDR1 MNHEY, CDR2 SMNVEV (reference sequence). V lost 4 bases and J 6 bases, leaving 10 bases between the germline ends. CDR3 residues: CASSYRASNSPLHF. The DNA of the CDR3 is TGTGCCAGCAGTTACCGGGCCTCTAATTCACCCCTCCACTTT.